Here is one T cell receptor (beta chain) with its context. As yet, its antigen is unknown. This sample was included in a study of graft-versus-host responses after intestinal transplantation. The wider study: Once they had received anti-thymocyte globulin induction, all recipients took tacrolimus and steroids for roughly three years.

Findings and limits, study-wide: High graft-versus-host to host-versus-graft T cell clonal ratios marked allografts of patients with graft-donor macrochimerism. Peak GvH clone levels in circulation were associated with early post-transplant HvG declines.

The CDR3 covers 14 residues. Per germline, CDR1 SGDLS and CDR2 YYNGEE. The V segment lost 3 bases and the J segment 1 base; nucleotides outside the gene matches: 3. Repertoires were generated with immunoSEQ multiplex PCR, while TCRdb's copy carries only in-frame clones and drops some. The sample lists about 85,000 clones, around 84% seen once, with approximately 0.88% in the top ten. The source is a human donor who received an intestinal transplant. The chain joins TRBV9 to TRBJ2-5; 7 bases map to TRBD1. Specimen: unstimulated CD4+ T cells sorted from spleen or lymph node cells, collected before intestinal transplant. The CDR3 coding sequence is TGTGCCAGCAGCGCGGGACAGTTCCAAGAGACCCAGTACTTC. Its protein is CASSAGQFQETQYF.